This T cell receptor (beta chain) was found in a study of cytomegalovirus exposure and HLA in healthy donors. The length of the CDR3 is 14 residues. V was shortened by 4 bases and J by 5 bases, with 18 bases between the two germline ends. Germline CDR1 reads SQVTM; CDR2 reads ANQGSEA. 60 Vbeta and 13 Jbeta primers were used in PCR. Authors' processing steps: The count from a later analysis was 79 million or so unique TCR beta chains, approximately 9.9 million of them shared. TCRdb's copy holds only in-frame clones and misses some; the assay was immunoSEQ multiplex PCR. V and J calls plus clone size are reproduced from that table; the DNA served to infer D and trimming. This table holds about 150,000 clones, roughly 9% found once.

The J gene is TRBJ2-7, the V gene TRBV29-1, with TRBD2 as a possible D gene (6 bases). Sequencing was performed on PBMCs. This receptor was taken from a woman in her forties in good health and CMV-seropositive. The CDR3 coding sequence is TGCAGCGTTGCACCCCCGGGGGTATCGGACGAGCAGTACTTC. It is translated as CSVAPPGVSDEQYF.